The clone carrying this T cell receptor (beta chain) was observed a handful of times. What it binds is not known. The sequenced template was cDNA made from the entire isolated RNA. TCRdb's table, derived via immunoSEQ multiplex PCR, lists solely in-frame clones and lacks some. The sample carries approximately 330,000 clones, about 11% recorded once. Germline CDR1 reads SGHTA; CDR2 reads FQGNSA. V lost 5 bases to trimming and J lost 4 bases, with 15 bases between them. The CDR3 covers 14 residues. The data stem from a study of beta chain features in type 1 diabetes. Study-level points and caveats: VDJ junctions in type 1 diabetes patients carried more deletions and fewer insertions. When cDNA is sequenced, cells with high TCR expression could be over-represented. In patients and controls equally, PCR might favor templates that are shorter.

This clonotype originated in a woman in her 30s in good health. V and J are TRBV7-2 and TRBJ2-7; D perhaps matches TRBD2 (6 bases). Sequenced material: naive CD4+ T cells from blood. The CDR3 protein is CASSRLDYTYEQYF. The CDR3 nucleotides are TGTGCCAGCAGCAGATTGGACTACACTTACGAGCAGTACTTC. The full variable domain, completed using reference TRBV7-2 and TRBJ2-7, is GAGVSQSPSNKVTEKGKDVELRCDPISGHTALYWYRQSLGQGLEFLIYFQGNSAPDKSGLPSDRFSAERTGGSVSTLTIQRTQQEDSAVYLCASSRLDYTYEQYFGPGTRLTVT.